This TCR beta chain emerged from a study of human T cells and chemical hapten exposure. For the study at large: Small discrepancies in pooled library volume mainly accounted for the varying TCR yields per sample. Study-wide results and limits: Sensitizing to DPC left TCRs with a frequency above 1 in 1000 unaltered.

Time point specified: healthy volunteer bleed at 6 weeks. The starting material, unfractionated whole blood, was used for total RNA extraction. Individual cDNA molecules in this library carried unique molecular identifiers. Authors' methods: Across samples, TCR counts had a median of about 93,000 and ranged from roughly 23,224 to 750,000. TCRdb processed the RACE reads anew with MiXCR; each CDR3 protein has one entry. The V and J calls here are based on TCRdb, not the publication. The data contain tens of thousands of distinct CDR3 sequences, about 5.5% of them singletons. This clonotype was observed at least ten times. Its antigen is not known. The receptor was isolated from a human donor in good health. Some clones in this sample may be carry-over from other donors' samples. Sample: whole blood.

The CDR3 protein is CASGTGGLGEQYF. CDR3 coding DNA: TGTGCCAGCGGGACAGGGGGTTTGGGGGAGCAGTACTTC. The V gene is TRBV6-5, the J gene TRBJ2-7; TRBD1 agrees at 11 bases. Germline values: CDR1 MNHEY, CDR2 SVGAGI. This CDR3 contains 13 residues. The junction had 7 bases not matched to a gene; V was cut back by 8 bases and J by 7 bases.